Listed here are 23 T cell receptor beta chains from one sample, sequenced in a study of blood T cells in healthy people across ages. The second PCR ran about 6 to 12 cycles with a sample-barcoded 5' primer and J-beta primers. TCRdb called the 5' RACE reads again in MiXCR, with one record for every CDR3 protein. The repertoire holds fewer than 600,000 distinct CDR3 sequences, with about 29% as singletons. This sample also appeared in a second study, on T cells of mothers and their children.

The sample taken for sequencing was blood. The receptors originated from a boy aged 2 to 10 in good health.

The chain recombines TRBV2 with TRBJ2-2; tentatively, D is TRBD2 (6 bases). CDR1 and CDR2 (germline): SNHLY, FYNNEI. CDR3 length: 15 residues. Trimming stripped 7 bases from V and 5 bases from J, with 17 bases between. The CDR3 coding sequence is TGTGCCAGCAAAAGCGGGTCCGAGGGAACCGGGGAGCTGTTTTTT. This encodes CASKSGSEGTGELFF.

For the CDR3, the DNA is TGTGCCATCAGTGGGGCTGCACTAGCGGGGGGGCCTTGGGAGCAGTACTTC. Translating it yields CAISGAALAGGPWEQYF. This chain connects TRBV10-3 to TRBJ2-7, with 13 bases matching TRBD2. Germline CDR1 reads ENHRY; CDR2 reads SYGVKD. With V trimmed by 4 bases and J by 7 bases, 13 bases remained unmatched. CDR3 length equals 17 residues.

V is TRBV7-8 and J is TRBJ1-2; TRBD1 is a possible D gene (5 bases). The V gene lost 4 bases and the J gene lost 2 bases, with 11 bases spanning the gap. Per the germline V gene, CDR1 is SGHVS and CDR2 is FQNEAQ. This CDR3 has 14 residues. The CDR3 region is CASSSSQGNYGYTF. CDR3 nucleotides: TGTGCCAGCAGCTCCAGCCAGGGCAACTATGGCTACACCTTC.

This clonotype was seen only a few times. The genes are TRBV5-8 and TRBJ2-7; 11 positions match TRBD2. The germline V gene encodes CDR1 SGHTS and CDR2 YDEGEE. The CDR3 consists of 16 residues. J lost 0 bases, V lost 1 base, and 3 bases had no gene match. In nucleotides, the CDR3 is TGTGCCAGCAGCTTGCCTAGCGGGAGGACCTCCTACGAGCAGTACTTC. It is translated as CASSLPSGRTSYEQYF.

This chain connects TRBV6-4 to TRBJ2-4; 9 nucleotides align to TRBD2. After removal of 5 bases from V and 3 bases from J, the junction contained 2 bases not matched to a gene. The germline V gene encodes CDR1 MRHNA and CDR2 SNTAGT. There are 14 residues in the CDR3. CDR3 nucleotides: TGTGCCAGCAGTCGACTAGCGGACAAAAACATTCAGTACTTC. Translation gives CASSRLADKNIQYF.

J is TRBJ2-4 and V is TRBV25-1, with 9 positions matching TRBD1. CDR1 and CDR2 (germline): MGHDK, SYGVNS. V was pared by 5 bases and J by 2 bases, with 10 bases of the junction left unmatched. The length of the CDR3 is 17 residues. The CDR3 DNA reads TGTGCCAGCAGTAAACCCGGACAGGGGATAACCAAAAACATTCAGTACTTC. Its protein product is CASSKPGQGITKNIQYF. Using reference TRBV25-1 and TRBJ2-4 for the parts outside the CDR3, the full variable domain is EADIYQTPRYLVIGTGKKITLECSQTMGHDKMYWYQQDPGMELHLIHYSYGVNSTEKGDLSSESTVSRIRTEHFPLTLESARPSHTSQYLCASSKPGQGITKNIQYFGAGTRLSVL.

Only a few counts were recorded for this clonotype. This chain connects TRBV7-2 to TRBJ2-2; possibly TRBD1 for D (5 bases). Germline V CDR1 and CDR2: SGHTA, FQGNSA. The CDR3 has 15 amino acids. Deletions cut 0 bases from V and 3 bases from J, with 8 bases between. The chain's CDR3 is CASSLAGLDTGELFF. For the CDR3, the DNA is TGTGCCAGCAGCTTAGCGGGGCTAGACACCGGGGAGCTGTTTTTT. Full variable domain (remainder filled in from reference TRBV7-2 and TRBJ2-2): GAGVSQSPSNKVTEKGKDVELRCDPISGHTALYWYRQSLGQGLEFLIYFQGNSAPDKSGLPSDRFSAERTGGSVSTLTIQRTQQEDSAVYLCASSLAGLDTGELFFGEGSRLTVL.

This clonotype was observed many times. The chain joins TRBV12-3 or TRBV12-4 to TRBJ2-1; the D gene is possibly TRBD2 (5 bases). This CDR3 is 12 amino acids long. The V end lost 3 bases, the J end lost 8 bases, and 8 bases lay between the germline ends. The CDR3 DNA sequence: TGTGCCAGCAGTTTCACGGGGTATGAGCAGTTCTTC. Amino acid sequence: CASSFTGYEQFF.

The sample holds a few counts of this clonotype. The genes are TRBV20-1 and TRBJ2-7; D possibly matches TRBD1 or TRBD2 (5 bases each). Trimming removed 3 bases from V and 2 bases from J, with 14 bases in between. There are 14 residues in the CDR3. Germline V CDR1 and CDR2: DFQATT, SNEGSKA (reference sequence). CDR3 sequence: CSASRPGGTYEQYF. The CDR3 DNA reads TGCAGTGCTAGTCGACCTGGGGGAACCTACGAGCAGTACTTC.

This clonotype was seen at least ten times. This chain joins TRBV5-5 and TRBJ2-5; unclear D gene. V was clipped by 3 bases and J by 4 bases, with 10 bases between them. This CDR3 has 13 amino acids. The germline V gene encodes CDR1 SGHKS and CDR2 YYEKEE (reference sequence). CDR3 coding DNA: TGTGCCAGCAGCTCCGCACAATTAGAGACCCAGTACTTC. This translates into CASSSAQLETQYF.

This clonotype was seen only once. The chain employs TRBV7-9 and TRBJ1-1, with 7 bases aligning to TRBD1. The germline V gene encodes CDR1 SEHNR and CDR2 FQNEAQ (reference sequence). With V trimmed by 5 bases and J by 5 bases, 14 bases remained unmatched. CDR3 length: 16 residues. The CDR3 DNA follows: TGTGCCAGCAGCCTGCAACAGGGGAGGGTGGGGACTGAAGCTTTCTTT. It is translated as CASSLQQGRVGTEAFF.

CDR3 protein: CASRRDSTEKLFF. The CDR3 region has the DNA TGTGCCAGCAGGAGGGACTCAACTGAAAAACTGTTTTTT. This chain links TRBV6-6 with TRBJ1-4, with a weak D call TRBD1 (5 bases). The germline V gene has CDR1 MNHNY and CDR2 SVGAGI (reference sequence). V lost 6 bases, J lost 7 bases, and 12 bases lay in between. This CDR3 has 13 residues.

A few counts support this clonotype. The rearrangement uses TRBV5-1 and TRBJ1-4; 7 nucleotides match TRBD1. This CDR3 has 15 amino acids. The germline gives CDR1 SGHRS, CDR2 YFSETQ. With V trimmed by 5 bases and J by 7 bases, 11 bases remained unmatched. CDR3 residues: CASREDRSIFEKLFF. The DNA of the CDR3 is TGCGCCAGCAGGGAGGACAGGTCAATCTTTGAAAAACTGTTTTTT.

The chain uses TRBV7-6 and TRBJ1-2, with a possible D match to TRBD1 (5 bases). V was pared by 4 bases and J by 0 bases, with 15 bases between. Germline V gives CDR1 SGHVS, CDR2 FNYEAQ. This CDR3 contains 16 residues. This CDR3 reads CASSSGQGRANYGYTF. Written as DNA, the CDR3 is TGTGCCAGCAGCTCCGGGCAGGGAAGGGCTAACTATGGCTACACCTTC. Complete variable domain (other parts from reference TRBV7-6 and TRBJ1-2): GAGVSQSPRYKVTKRGQDVALRCDPISGHVSLYWYRQALGQGPEFLTYFNYEAQQDKSGLPNDRFSAERPEGSISTLTIQRTEQRDSAMYRCASSSGQGRANYGYTFGSGTRLTVV.

This chain joins TRBV7-9 and TRBJ1-2; the D gene is possibly TRBD1 (6 bases). V was cut by 2 bases and J by 7 bases, with 14 bases left in between. Germline CDR1 and CDR2: SEHNR and FQNEAQ (reference sequence). The CDR3 has 14 residues. The CDR3 here is CASSLSGTPFGYTF. The CDR3 DNA reads as TGTGCCAGCAGCTTATCCGGGACACCCTTTGGCTACACCTTC.

This clonotype was seen a single time. The V gene is TRBV25-1, the J gene TRBJ2-1, with D possibly matching TRBD2 (5 bases). V was shortened by 1 base and J by 0 bases, with 19 bases between the two germline ends. Per germline, CDR1 MGHDK and CDR2 SYGVNS. The CDR3 has 19 amino acids. In DNA, the CDR3 is TGTGCCAGCAGTGAATGGGGAGCAGGATCAATCGGCTCCTACAATGAGCAGTTCTTC. The encoded protein is CASSEWGAGSIGSYNEQFF.

This clonotype was detected a few times. The chain has TRBV27 and TRBJ2-7; TRBD2 might be the D (5 bases). The V and J ends lost 0 bases and 3 bases respectively, with 6 bases between them. The CDR3 extends over 13 amino acids. Germline V gene lookup returns CDR1 MNHEY and CDR2 SMNVEV (reference sequence). CDR3 amino acids: CASSLSGNYEQYF. In nucleotides, the CDR3 is TGTGCCAGCAGTTTATCCGGGAACTACGAGCAGTACTTC.

The V call is TRBV6-6, the J call TRBJ2-4, with D unresolved. Deletions cut 6 bases from V and 0 bases from J, with 12 bases between. The CDR3 spans 15 residues. The germline V gene has CDR1 MNHNY and CDR2 SVGAGI (reference sequence). For the CDR3, the DNA is TGTGCCAGCAGACCTAGGGCATTAGCCAAAAACATTCAGTACTTC. This translates into CASRPRALAKNIQYF.

In this sample, this clonotype turned up a few times. The CDR3 protein is CASSSNAGYAGYTF. CDR3 bases: TGCGCCAGCAGCTCTAACGCAGGGTACGCTGGCTACACCTTC. This sequence joins TRBV5-1 and TRBJ1-2; perhaps TRBD1 as D (5 bases). Per the germline V gene, CDR1 is SGHRS and CDR2 is YFSETQ. The CDR3 sequence is 14 residues long. The germline V and J ends were trimmed by 3 bases and 7 bases, with 16 bases remaining between them.

The chain recombines TRBV25-1 with TRBJ2-7, with TRBD1 identical over 8 bases. The CDR3 sequence is 14 residues long. V lost 4 bases to trimming and J lost 0 bases; unmatched junction nucleotides: 2. CDR1 is MGHDK, CDR2 SYGVNS, per germline. This chain's CDR3 is CASSGGTGSYEQYF. The DNA for the CDR3 is TGTGCCAGCAGTGGTGGGACAGGCTCCTACGAGCAGTACTTC.

This clonotype was counted many times. DNA for the CDR3: TGTGCCAGCAGCGCTCAGGGGAGTAGAGGCGGGGAGCTGTTTTTT. This codes for CASSAQGSRGGELFF. This chain links TRBV6-6 with TRBJ2-2; tentative D call: TRBD1 (6 bases). This CDR3 has 15 amino acids. Trimming removed 6 bases from V and 7 bases from J, with 18 bases in between. The V gene's germline CDR1 is MNHNY and CDR2 SVGAGI (reference sequence).

The chain has TRBV29-1 and TRBJ1-1; no clear D. The V gene's germline CDR1 is SQVTM and CDR2 ANQGSEA. The CDR3 is made up of 12 amino acids. The V end was cut by 1 base, the J end by 4 bases, with 7 bases between. CDR3 region: CSVEGYGTEAFF. In DNA form, the CDR3 reads TGCAGCGTTGAAGGGTATGGCACTGAAGCTTTCTTT.

This clonotype was seen just once. The genes are TRBV30 and TRBJ1-2; D is undetermined. This CDR3 is built from 13 residues. Germline V gene lookup returns CDR1 GTSNPN and CDR2 SVGIG (reference sequence). V was cut by 0 bases and J by 3 bases, with 8 bases left in between. Here the CDR3 DNA reads TGTGCCTGGAGTGTACGCGCCGACTATGGCTACACCTTC. Residues: CAWSVRADYGYTF. The full variable domain, its missing parts supplied by reference TRBV30 and TRBJ1-2, is SQTIHQWPATLVQPVGSPLSLECTVEGTSNPNLYWYRQAAGRGLQLLFYSVGIGQISSEVPQNLSASRPQDRQFILSSKKLLLSDSGFYLCAWSVRADYGYTFGSGTRLTVV.